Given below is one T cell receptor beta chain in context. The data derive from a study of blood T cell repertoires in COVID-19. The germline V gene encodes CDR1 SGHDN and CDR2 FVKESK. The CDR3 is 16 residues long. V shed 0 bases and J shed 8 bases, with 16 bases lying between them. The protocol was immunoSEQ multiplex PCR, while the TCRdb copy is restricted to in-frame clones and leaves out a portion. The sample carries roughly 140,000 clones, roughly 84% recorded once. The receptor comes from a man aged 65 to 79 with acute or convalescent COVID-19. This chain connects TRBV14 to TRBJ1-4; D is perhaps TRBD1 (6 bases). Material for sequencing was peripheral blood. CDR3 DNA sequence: TGTGCCAGCAGCCAAGATCCCACCAACAGGGCCGAAAAACTGTTTTTT. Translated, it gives CASSQDPTNRAEKLFF. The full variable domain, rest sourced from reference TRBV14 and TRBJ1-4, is EAGVTQFPSHSVIEKGQTVTLRCDPISGHDNLYWYRRVMGKEIKFLLHFVKESKQDESGMPNNRFLAERTGGTYSTLKVQPAELEDSGVYFCASSQDPTNRAEKLFFGSGTQLSVL.